This T cell receptor (beta chain) is from a study of T cell repertoires and leukemia-associated antigens (dated by TCRdb to between 2018 and 2021). Background for the entire study: Per sample, about 5.1 to 7 million read pairs and roughly 3 to 5.0 million effective reads were obtained, for about 15 million effective reads in total. Using in vitro peptide stimulation of healthy T cells, the study set out to figure out what antigen is recognized by a TCR Vbeta21 clone that had previously been found in CML patients. Overall study results and their limits: Direct testing of the expanded clones' antigen specificity and function was not done, and further investigation was required. Across the four groups, there were no significant differences in the numbers of Vbeta genes (approximately 60), Jbeta genes (roughly 15), VDJ rearrangements, or unique CDR3s.

According to the germline V gene, CDR1 reads KGHDR and CDR2 reads SFDVKD. Spanning cysteine to phenylalanine, the CDR3 consists of 13 amino acids. The sequence is cut down to CDR3 DNA, 39 bases in frame from base 1. Trimming takes 6 bases off V and 3 bases off J; junction bases not matched to a gene: 2. Total RNA was extracted from the cultured T cells with TRIzol reagent. TCRbeta libraries were amplified from RNA by 5' rapid amplification of cDNA ends (5'RACE). Before sequencing, library concentration and integrity were assessed using Qubit, an Agilent instrument, and quantitative PCR. Sequencing of qualified libraries was performed on Illumina HiSeq or MiSeq by a commercial service provider. As for the original processing: TCR sequences in each sample were identified using MiXCR version 1.8.2. For a clone to count as qualified, its CDR3 had to be longer than four amino acids, its nucleotide length had to be in-frame, and the clone could not contain a stop codon. A read counted as effective if the read contained the complete CDR3 structure. RT-PCR with 24 Vbeta primers, GeneScan spectratyping, and Sanger sequencing were used to validate the expanded clones. The public reads were reprocessed in TCRdb via fastp at Q25 and MiXCR, keeping in-frame beta chains. For every CDR3 protein sequence, its rows merge into one entry that carries the most common genes and DNA. The V and J calls come from TCRdb's annotation, not from the publication. In this sample the table shows around 14,000 distinct CDR3 sequences, 39% of which occur a single time. The top ten clonotypes cover 7.5% to 10% of the sample.

As a first step, CD3+ T cells were rested overnight at 2.5 million to 3 million cells/mL in RPMI 1640 lacking fetal bovine serum. CD3+ T cells were isolated from PBMCs with MACS immunomagnetic beads following the manufacturer's instructions. This clonotype qualifies as medium-sized (0.01 to 0.1%). The clone's antigen remains unknown. One base away there is no much larger clone; base qualities are not given. The receptor comes from a female donor in good health. The chain links TRBV24-1 with TRBJ2-7; 9 nucleotides in the junction match TRBD1. The sequenced sample consisted of CD3+ T cells sorted from blood and cultured. The nucleotide sequence reads as follows: TGTGCCACCAGTCCGGGACAGGGCTACGAGCAGTACTTC. Its translation reads: CATSPGQGYEQYF.